These 9 T cell receptor beta chains originate from one sample sequenced in a study of Ad26.COV2.S vaccination and SARS-CoV-2 variants. Sequencing used immunoSEQ multiplex PCR; TCRdb keeps in-frame clones, though not all of them. The table lists approximately 340,000 clones, about 90% of them singletons. The source was peripheral blood, collected after recovery from COVID-19. Receptors originate from a human donor who had recovered from COVID-19.

The V and J genes are TRBV5-1 and TRBJ1-1, with TRBD1 as a possible D gene (5 bases). In germline, CDR1 is SGHRS, CDR2 YFSETQ. There are 16 residues in the CDR3. Trimming pared 0 bases from V and 1 base from J, leaving 13 bases between. DNA of the CDR3: TGCGCCAGCAGCTTGGAACCCCCAGGGTGGAACACTGAAGCTTTCTTT. This encodes CASSLEPPGWNTEAFF.

CDR3 coding DNA: TGTGCCAGCAGCCCTGAGGGACTGTATAATTCACCCCTCCACTTT. Protein: CASSPEGLYNSPLHF. The rearrangement links TRBV27 to TRBJ1-6, with D perhaps TRBD1 (5 bases). The length of the CDR3 is 15 residues. Germline values: CDR1 MNHEY, CDR2 SMNVEV (reference sequence). The V end was cut by 6 bases, the J end by 4 bases, with 13 bases between.

This rearrangement joins TRBV4-3 to TRBJ2-1; 7 bases are shared with TRBD2. The germline V gene encodes CDR1 LGHNA and CDR2 YSLEER. The CDR3 has 15 amino acids. The J segment lost 6 bases and the V segment lost 5 bases, leaving 10 bases of the junction unmatched. Written as DNA, the CDR3 is TGCGCCAGCAGCGCAAGCGGGACGAAGGGCAATGAGCAGTTCTTC. As protein: CASSASGTKGNEQFF.

This clone appeared once. This chain links TRBV5-4 with TRBJ2-7, with 7 bases that match TRBD1. Looked up from germline, CDR1 is SGHNT and CDR2 is YYREEE (reference sequence). The CDR3 contains 13 residues. V was pared by 5 bases and J by 2 bases, with 4 bases of the junction left unmatched. The CDR3 DNA sequence: TGTGCCAGCAGTTCGGACAGGCCCTACGAGCAGTACTTC. Translation gives CASSSDRPYEQYF.

The V call is TRBV6-5, the J call TRBJ1-2; maybe TRBD1 (6 bases). This CDR3 region has 15 residues. With 6 bases removed from V and 0 bases from J, the gap between germline ends came to 14 bases. The germline V gene encodes CDR1 MNHEY and CDR2 SVGAGI. The CDR3 DNA sequence: TGTGCCAGCAGCCGTAGACAGGCGCCTAACTATGGCTACACCTTC. Translating it yields CASSRRQAPNYGYTF.

Here the CDR3 DNA reads TGCGCCAGCAGCCAAGATGGGACAGGGGGTGGCTACACCTTC. This translates into CASSQDGTGGGYTF. The J gene is TRBJ1-2, the V gene TRBV4-3, with TRBD1 matching over 11 bases. Germline values: CDR1 LGHNA, CDR2 YSLEER. There are 14 residues in the CDR3. The V segment lost 0 bases and the J segment 7 bases; nucleotides outside the gene matches: 1.

V usage is TRBV5-1 and J usage is TRBJ1-3; a weak D match, TRBD1 (6 bases). V was cut by 3 bases and J by 0 bases, with 10 bases left in between. CDR1 is SGHRS, CDR2 YFSETQ, per germline. There are 15 residues in the CDR3. The CDR3, as DNA: TGCGCCAGCAGCTCGGACAGCAACTCTGGAAACACCATATATTTT. This codes for CASSSDSNSGNTIYF.

This clone was seen just once. The CDR3 sequence: CASSHPGETQYF. The DNA of the CDR3 is TGTGCCAGCAGCCACCCAGGAGAGACCCAGTACTTC. The chain carries TRBV3-1 (or the pseudogene TRBV3-2) and TRBJ2-5; D not certain. In germline, CDR1 is LGHDT, CDR2 YNNKEL (reference sequence). The CDR3 runs to 12 residues. V was pared by 3 bases and J by 4 bases, with 6 bases between.

The chain joins TRBV18 to TRBJ1-3, with D unclear. The V gene's germline CDR1 is KGHSH and CDR2 LQKENI. This CDR3 is 13 amino acids long. Deletions cut 0 bases from V and 4 bases from J, with 4 bases between. The chain's CDR3 is CASSPPPGNTIYF. In nucleotides, the CDR3 is TGTGCCAGCTCACCACCTCCGGGAAACACCATATATTTT.